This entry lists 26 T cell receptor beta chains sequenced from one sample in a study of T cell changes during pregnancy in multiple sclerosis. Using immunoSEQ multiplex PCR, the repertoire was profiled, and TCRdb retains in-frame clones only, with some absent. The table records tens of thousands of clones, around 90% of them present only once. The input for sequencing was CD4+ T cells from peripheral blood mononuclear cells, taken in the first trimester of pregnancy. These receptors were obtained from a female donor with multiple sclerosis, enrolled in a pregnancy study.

CDR3 region: CASSIMGLAHEQYF. The CDR3, as DNA: TGTGCCAGCAGCATTATGGGACTAGCACACGAGCAGTACTTC. The chain has TRBV7-2 and TRBJ2-7; 9 bases align to TRBD2. V was clipped by 5 bases and J by 5 bases; unmatched bases: 7. This CDR3 contains 14 residues. Germline-derived CDR1 and CDR2 are SGHTA and FQGNSA. Full variable domain (rest looked up from reference TRBV7-2 and TRBJ2-7): GAGVSQSPSNKVTEKGKDVELRCDPISGHTALYWYRQSLGQGLEFLIYFQGNSAPDKSGLPSDRFSAERTGGSVSTLTIQRTQQEDSAVYLCASSIMGLAHEQYFGPGTRLTVT.

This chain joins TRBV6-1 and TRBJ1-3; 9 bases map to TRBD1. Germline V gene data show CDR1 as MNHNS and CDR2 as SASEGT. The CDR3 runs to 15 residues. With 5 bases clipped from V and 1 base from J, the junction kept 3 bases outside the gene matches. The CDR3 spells CASSPGTGSGNTIYF. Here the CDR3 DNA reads TGTGCCAGCAGTCCCGGGACAGGGTCTGGAAACACCATATATTTT.

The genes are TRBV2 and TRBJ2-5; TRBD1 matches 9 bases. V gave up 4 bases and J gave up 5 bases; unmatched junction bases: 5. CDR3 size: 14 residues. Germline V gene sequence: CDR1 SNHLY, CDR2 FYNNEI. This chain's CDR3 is CASSGQGGLETQYF. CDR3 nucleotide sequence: TGTGCCAGCAGTGGACAGGGGGGTTTGGAGACCCAGTACTTC.

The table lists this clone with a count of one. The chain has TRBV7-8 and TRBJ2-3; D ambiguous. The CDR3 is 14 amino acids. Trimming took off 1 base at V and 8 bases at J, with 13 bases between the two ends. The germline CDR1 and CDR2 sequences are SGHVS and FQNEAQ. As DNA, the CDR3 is TGTGCCAGCAGCTTAGATCGGGTCAGCCGTACGCAGTATTTT. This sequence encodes CASSLDRVSRTQYF.

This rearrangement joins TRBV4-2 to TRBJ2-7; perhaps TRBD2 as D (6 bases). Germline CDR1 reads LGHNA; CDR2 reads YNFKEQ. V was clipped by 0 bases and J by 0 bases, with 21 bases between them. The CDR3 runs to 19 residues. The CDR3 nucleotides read TGTGCCAGCAGCCAAGATGCCCCCCTGTTTAGCGGAACCTCCTACGAGCAGTACTTC. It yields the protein CASSQDAPLFSGTSYEQYF.

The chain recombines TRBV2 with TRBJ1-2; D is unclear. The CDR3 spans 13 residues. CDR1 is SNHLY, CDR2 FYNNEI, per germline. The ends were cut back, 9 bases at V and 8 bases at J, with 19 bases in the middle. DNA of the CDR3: TGTGCCAGTCGAGGTATCCAAACGGGGGGCTACACCTTC. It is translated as CASRGIQTGGYTF.

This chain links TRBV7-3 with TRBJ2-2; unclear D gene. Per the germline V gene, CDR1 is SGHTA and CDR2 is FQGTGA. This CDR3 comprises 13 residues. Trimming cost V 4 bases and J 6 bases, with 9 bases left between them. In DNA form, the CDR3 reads TGTGCCAGCAGCTCCTCCCTTCCCGGGGAGCTGTTTTTT. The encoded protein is CASSSSLPGELFF.

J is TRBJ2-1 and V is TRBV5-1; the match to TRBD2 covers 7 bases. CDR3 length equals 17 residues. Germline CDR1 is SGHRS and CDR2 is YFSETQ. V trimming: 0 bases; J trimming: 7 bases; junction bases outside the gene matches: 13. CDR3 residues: CASSLGPGRAGANEQFF. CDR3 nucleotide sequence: TGCGCCAGCAGCTTGGGCCCTGGGAGGGCCGGTGCAAATGAGCAGTTCTTC.

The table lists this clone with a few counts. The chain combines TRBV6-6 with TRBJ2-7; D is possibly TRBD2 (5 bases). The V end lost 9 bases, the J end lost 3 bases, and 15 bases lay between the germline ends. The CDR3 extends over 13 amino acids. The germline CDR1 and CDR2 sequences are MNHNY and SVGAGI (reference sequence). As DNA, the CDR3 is TGTGCCAGTCGATCCCCCGAGGGCTACGAGCAGTACTTC. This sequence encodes CASRSPEGYEQYF.

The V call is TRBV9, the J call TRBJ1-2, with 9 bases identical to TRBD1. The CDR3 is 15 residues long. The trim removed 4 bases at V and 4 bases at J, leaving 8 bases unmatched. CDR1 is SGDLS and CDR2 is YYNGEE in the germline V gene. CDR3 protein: CASSPGDRVAYGYTF. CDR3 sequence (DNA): TGTGCCAGCAGCCCCGGGGACAGGGTCGCCTATGGCTACACCTTC.

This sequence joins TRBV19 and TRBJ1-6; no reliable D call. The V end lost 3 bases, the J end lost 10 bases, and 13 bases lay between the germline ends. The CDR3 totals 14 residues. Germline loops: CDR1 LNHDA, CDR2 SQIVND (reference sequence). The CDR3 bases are TGTGCCAGTAGTATCCAGGCCATAGGATCACCCCTCCACTTT. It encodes CASSIQAIGSPLHF.

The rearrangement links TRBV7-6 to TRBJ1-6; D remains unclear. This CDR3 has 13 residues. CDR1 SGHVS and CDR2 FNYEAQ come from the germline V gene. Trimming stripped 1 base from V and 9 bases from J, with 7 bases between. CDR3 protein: CASSLVEGSPLHF. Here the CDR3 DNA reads TGTGCCAGCAGCTTAGTAGAGGGTTCACCCCTCCACTTT.

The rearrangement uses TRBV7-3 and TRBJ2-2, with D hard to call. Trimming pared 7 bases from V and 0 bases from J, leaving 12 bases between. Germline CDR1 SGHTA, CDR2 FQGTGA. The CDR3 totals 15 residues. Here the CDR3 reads CASTPSNANTGELFF. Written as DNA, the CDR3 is TGTGCCAGCACCCCCAGTAACGCGAACACCGGGGAGCTGTTTTTT.

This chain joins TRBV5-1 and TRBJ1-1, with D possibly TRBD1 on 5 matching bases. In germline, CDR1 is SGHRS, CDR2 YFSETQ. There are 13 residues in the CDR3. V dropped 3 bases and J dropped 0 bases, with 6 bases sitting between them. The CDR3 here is CASSSGLNTEAFF. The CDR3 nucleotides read TGCGCCAGCAGCTCAGGGCTGAACACTGAAGCTTTCTTT.

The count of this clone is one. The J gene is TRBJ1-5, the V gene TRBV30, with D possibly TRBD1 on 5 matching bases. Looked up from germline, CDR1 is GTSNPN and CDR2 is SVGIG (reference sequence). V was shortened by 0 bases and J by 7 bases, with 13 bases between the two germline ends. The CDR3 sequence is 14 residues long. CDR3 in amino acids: CAWSVGANKQPQHF. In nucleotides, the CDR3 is TGTGCCTGGAGTGTTGGGGCCAATAAGCAGCCCCAGCATTTT.

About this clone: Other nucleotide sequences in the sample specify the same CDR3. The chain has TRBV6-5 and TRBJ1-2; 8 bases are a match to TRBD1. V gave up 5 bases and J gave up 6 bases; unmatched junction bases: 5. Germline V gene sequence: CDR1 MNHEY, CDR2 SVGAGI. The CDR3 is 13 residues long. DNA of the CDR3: TGTGCCAGCAGTCCCCGGGACAGGCATGGCTACACCTTC. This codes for CASSPRDRHGYTF.

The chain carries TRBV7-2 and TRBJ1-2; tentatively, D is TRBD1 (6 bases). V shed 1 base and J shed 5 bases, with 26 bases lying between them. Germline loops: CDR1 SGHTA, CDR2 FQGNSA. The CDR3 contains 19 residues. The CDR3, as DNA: TGTGCCAGCAGCTTAGGGGGGTCCAGGGGAGGGTTTAGTCGGTATGGCTACACCTTC. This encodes CASSLGGSRGGFSRYGYTF.

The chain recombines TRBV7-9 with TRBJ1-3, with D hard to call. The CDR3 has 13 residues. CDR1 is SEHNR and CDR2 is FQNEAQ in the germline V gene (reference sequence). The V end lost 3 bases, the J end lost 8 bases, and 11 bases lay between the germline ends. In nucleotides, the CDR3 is TGTGCCAGCAGCTTGACCCATCGGGACACCATATATTTT. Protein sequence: CASSLTHRDTIYF.

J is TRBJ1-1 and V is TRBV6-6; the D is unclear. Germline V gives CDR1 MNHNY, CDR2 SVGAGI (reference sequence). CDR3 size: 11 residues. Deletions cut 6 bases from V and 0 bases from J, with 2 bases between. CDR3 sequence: CASSMNTEAFF. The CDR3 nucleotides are TGTGCCAGCAGCATGAACACTGAAGCTTTCTTT.

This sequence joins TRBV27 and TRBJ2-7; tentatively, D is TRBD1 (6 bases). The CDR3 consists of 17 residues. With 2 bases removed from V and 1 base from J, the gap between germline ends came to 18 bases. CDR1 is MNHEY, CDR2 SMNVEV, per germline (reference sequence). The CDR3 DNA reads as TGTGCCAGCAGTTTACATTTCAGGAAGGACAGATCCTACGAGCAGTACTTC. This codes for CASSLHFRKDRSYEQYF.

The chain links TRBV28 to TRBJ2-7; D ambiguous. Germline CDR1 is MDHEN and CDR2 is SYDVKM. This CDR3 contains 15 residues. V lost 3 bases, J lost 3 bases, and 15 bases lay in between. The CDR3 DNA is TGTGCCAGCAGTTTGAGCGAGGTACTCATCTACGAGCAGTACTTC. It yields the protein CASSLSEVLIYEQYF.

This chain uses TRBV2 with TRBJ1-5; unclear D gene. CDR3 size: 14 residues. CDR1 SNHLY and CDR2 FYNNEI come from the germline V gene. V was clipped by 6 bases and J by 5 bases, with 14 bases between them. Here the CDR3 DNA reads TGTGCCAGCAGGCCAACCTCGGGGTATCAGCCCCAGCATTTT. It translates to CASRPTSGYQPQHF.

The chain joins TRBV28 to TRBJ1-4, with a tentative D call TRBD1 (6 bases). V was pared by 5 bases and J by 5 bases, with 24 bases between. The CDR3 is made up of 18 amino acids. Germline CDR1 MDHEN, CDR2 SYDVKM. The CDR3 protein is CASSPQSGRQGWNEKLFF. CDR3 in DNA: TGTGCCAGCAGTCCACAATCGGGCCGCCAGGGGTGGAATGAAAAACTGTTTTTT.

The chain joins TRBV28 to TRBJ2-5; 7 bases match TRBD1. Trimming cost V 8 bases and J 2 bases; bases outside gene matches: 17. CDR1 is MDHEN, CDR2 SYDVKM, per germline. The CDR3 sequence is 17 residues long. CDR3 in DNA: TGTGCCAGCGAGGGGTACCGGGACAGCGAATCGCAAGAGACCCAGTACTTC. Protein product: CASEGYRDSESQETQYF.

CDR3 in amino acids: CASSLPGQGVNEQYF. In DNA, the CDR3 is TGTGCCAGCAGTTTGCCGGGACAGGGGGTCAACGAGCAGTACTTC. V usage is TRBV27 and J usage is TRBJ2-7; 11 bases align to TRBD1. The CDR3 runs 15 residues. The ends lost 3 bases at V and 5 bases at J; junction bases unmatched: 6. Germline values: CDR1 MNHEY, CDR2 SMNVEV (reference sequence).

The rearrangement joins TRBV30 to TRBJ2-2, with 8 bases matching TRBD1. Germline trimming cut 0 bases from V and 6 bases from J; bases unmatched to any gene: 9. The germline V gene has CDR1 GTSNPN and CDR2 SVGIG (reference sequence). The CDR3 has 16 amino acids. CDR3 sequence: CAWSVEFVRGPGELFF. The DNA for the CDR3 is TGTGCCTGGAGTGTTGAGTTTGTCAGGGGGCCCGGGGAGCTGTTTTTT. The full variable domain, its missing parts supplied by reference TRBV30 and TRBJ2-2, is SQTIHQWPATLVQPVGSPLSLECTVEGTSNPNLYWYRQAAGRGLQLLFYSVGIGQISSEVPQNLSASRPQDRQFILSSKKLLLSDSGFYLCAWSVEFVRGPGELFFGEGSRLTVL.